Following are 2 T cell receptor beta chains from one sample sequenced in a study of cytomegalovirus exposure and HLA in healthy donors. Primers for the PCR totalled 60 Vbeta and 13 Jbeta. The table came from immunoSEQ multiplex PCR; TCRdb's copy has only in-frame clones and leaves some out. This table holds 55,000 or so clones, 73% found once. The specimen was PBMCs. The receptors come from a man younger than 35 in good health and CMV-seronegative.

This clone was detected a few times. The J gene is TRBJ1-1, the V gene TRBV30; D not certain. This CDR3 is 12 amino acids long. Germline CDR1 is GTSNPN and CDR2 is SVGIG (reference sequence). V shed 1 base and J shed 2 bases, with 5 bases lying between them. In DNA, the CDR3 is TGTGCCTGGAGTGGGAGAAACACTGAAGCTTTCTTT. Translated, it gives CAWSGRNTEAFF. The variable domain in full, completed from reference TRBV30 and TRBJ1-1, reads SQTIHQWPATLVQPVGSPLSLECTVEGTSNPNLYWYRQAAGRGLQLLFYSVGIGQISSEVPQNLSASRPQDRQFILSSKKLLLSDSGFYLCAWSGRNTEAFFGQGTRLTVV.

This clone has just one count. This sequence joins TRBV4-3 and TRBJ2-5, with 7 bases identical to TRBD2. The length of the CDR3 is 15 residues. CDR1 is LGHNA and CDR2 is YSLEER in the germline V gene. Losses at the gene ends were 2 bases for V and 9 bases for J; bases not matched to a gene: 12. The CDR3 loop is CASSQLGGMGGAQYF. The CDR3 bases are TGCGCCAGCAGCCAATTGGGGGGGATGGGAGGTGCCCAGTACTTC.